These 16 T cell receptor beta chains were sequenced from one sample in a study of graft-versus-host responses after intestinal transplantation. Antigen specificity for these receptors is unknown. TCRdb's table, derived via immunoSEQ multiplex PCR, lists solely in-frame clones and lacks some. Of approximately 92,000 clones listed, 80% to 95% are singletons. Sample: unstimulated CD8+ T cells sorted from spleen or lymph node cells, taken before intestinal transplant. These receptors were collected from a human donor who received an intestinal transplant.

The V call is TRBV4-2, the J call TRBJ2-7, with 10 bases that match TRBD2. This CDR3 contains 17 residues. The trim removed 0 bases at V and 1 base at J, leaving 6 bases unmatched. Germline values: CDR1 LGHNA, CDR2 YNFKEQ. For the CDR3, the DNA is TGTGCCAGCAGCCAAGAGGATCAGCGGGGGGGTTCCTACGAGCAGTACTTC. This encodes CASSQEDQRGGSYEQYF.

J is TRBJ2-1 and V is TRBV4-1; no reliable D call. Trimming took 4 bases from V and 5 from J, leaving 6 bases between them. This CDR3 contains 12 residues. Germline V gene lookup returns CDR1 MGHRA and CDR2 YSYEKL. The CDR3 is CASSRWDNEQFF. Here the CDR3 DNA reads TGCGCCAGCAGCCGCTGGGACAATGAGCAGTTCTTC.

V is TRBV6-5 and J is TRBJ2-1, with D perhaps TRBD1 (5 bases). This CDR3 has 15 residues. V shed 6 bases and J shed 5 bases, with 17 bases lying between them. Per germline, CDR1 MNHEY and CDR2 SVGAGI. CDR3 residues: CASRGLGPRDNEQFF. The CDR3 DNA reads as TGTGCCAGCAGGGGCTTGGGGCCCAGAGACAATGAGCAGTTCTTC.

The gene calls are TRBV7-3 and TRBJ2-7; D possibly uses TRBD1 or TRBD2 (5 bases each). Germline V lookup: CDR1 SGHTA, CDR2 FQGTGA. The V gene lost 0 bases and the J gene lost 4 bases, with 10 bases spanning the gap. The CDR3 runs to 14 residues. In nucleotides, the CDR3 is TGTGCCAGCAGCTTAACCGGGACGGGATACGAGCAGTACTTC. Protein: CASSLTGTGYEQYF.

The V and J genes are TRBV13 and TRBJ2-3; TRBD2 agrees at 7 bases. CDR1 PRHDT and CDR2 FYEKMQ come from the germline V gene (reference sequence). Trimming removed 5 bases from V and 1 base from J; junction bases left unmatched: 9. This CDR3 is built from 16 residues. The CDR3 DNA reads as TGTGCCAGCAGCCCCTTCCCGGGGGGAGGCACAGATACGCAGTATTTT. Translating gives CASSPFPGGGTDTQYF.

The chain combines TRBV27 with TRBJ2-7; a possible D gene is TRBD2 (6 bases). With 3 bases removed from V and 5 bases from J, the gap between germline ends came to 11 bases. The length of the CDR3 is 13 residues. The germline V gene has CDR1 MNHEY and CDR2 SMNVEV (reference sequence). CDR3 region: CASSFSAGNEQYF. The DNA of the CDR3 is TGTGCCAGCAGTTTCTCGGCGGGAAACGAGCAGTACTTC.

Here the CDR3 DNA reads TGTGCCAGCAGCACCCCTCAGGGACTAGGCCAAGAGACCCAGTACTTC. Residues: CASSTPQGLGQETQYF. The chain joins TRBV7-4 to TRBJ2-5; TRBD2 aligns across 8 bases. In germline, CDR1 is SGHVT, CDR2 SQSDAQ. V shed 5 bases and J 1 base; nucleotides not matched to a gene: 9. The CDR3 extends over 16 amino acids.

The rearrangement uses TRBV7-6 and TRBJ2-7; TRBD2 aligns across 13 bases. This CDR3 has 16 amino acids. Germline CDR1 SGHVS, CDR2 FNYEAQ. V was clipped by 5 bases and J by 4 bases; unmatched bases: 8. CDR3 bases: TGTGCCAGCAGCACCACTAGCGGGGGGGCCGGGTACGAGCAGTACTTC. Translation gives CASSTTSGGAGYEQYF.

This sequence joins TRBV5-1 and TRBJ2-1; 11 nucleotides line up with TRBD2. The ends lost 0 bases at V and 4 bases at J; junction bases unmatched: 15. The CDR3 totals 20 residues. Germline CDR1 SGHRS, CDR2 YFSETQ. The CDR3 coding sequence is TGCGCCAGCAGCTTGGTGCACAGACCCTTACTAGCGGGAGTTTACAATGAGCAGTTCTTC. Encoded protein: CASSLVHRPLLAGVYNEQFF. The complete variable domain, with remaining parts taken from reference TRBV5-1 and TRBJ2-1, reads KAGVTQTPRYLIKTRGQQVTLSCSPISGHRSVSWYQQTPGQGLQFLFEYFSETQRNKGNFPGRFSGRQFSNSRSEMNVSTLELGDSALYLCASSLVHRPLLAGVYNEQFFGPGTRLTVL.

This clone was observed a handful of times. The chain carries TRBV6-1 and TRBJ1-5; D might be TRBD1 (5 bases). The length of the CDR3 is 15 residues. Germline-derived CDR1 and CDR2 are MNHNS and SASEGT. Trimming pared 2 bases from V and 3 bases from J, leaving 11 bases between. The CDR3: CASSELQTANQPQHF. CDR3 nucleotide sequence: TGTGCCAGCAGTGAATTGCAGACAGCCAATCAGCCCCAGCATTTT.

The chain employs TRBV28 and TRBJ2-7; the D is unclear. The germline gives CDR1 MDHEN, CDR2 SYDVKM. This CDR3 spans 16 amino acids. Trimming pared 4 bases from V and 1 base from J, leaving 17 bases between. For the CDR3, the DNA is TGTGCCAGCAGTTCCAATATAGACGAAGCTTCCTACGAGCAGTACTTC. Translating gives CASSSNIDEASYEQYF.

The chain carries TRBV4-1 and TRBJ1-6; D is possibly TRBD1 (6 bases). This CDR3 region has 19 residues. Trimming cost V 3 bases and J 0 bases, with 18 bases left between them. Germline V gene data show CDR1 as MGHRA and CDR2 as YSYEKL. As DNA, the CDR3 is TGCGCCAGCAGCCACCACAACACAGGGCTAAGCTCCTATAATTCACCCCTCCACTTT. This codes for CASSHHNTGLSSYNSPLHF.

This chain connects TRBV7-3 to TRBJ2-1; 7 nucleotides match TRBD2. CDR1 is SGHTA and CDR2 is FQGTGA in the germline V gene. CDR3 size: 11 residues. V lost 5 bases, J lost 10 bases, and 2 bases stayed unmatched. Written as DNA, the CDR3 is TGTGCCAGCAGCGAAGCGGGAGAGCAGTTCTTC. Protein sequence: CASSEAGEQFF.

This CDR3 is CSVEDLASQETQYF. Written as DNA, the CDR3 is TGCAGCGTTGAAGATCTTGCTAGCCAAGAGACCCAGTACTTC. The chain employs TRBV29-1 and TRBJ2-5, with D uncertain. This CDR3 region has 14 residues. V was pared by 0 bases and J by 1 base, with 9 bases between. Germline-derived CDR1 and CDR2 are SQVTM and ANQGSEA.

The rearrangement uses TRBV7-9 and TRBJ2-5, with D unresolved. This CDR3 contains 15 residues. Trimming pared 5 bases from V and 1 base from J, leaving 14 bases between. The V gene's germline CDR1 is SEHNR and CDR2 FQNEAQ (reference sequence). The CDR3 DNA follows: TGTGCCAGCAGCCCCACCGACGGCCTCCAAGAGACCCAGTACTTC. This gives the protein CASSPTDGLQETQYF.

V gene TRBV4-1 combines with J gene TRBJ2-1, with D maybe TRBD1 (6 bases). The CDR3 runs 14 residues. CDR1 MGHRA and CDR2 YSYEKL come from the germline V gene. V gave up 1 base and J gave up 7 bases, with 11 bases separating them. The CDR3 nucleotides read TGCGCCAGCAGCCAAGGAACAGGGAAGAATGAGCAGTTCTTC. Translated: CASSQGTGKNEQFF.